These 2 T cell receptor beta chains share one sample of origin, sequenced in a study of fetal regulatory T cell absence and autoimmunity. Here immunoSEQ multiplex PCR was the method, and the copy in TCRdb shows in-frame clones only, minus some. The data contain 95,000 or so clones, approximately 75% of them singletons. What was sequenced was pancreas tissue. The source of these receptors is a male donor with IPEX syndrome.

About this clone itself: The junction departs from the called germline gene at one end, perhaps through a read error. This chain links TRBV5-4 with TRBJ1-2; D possibly corresponds to TRBD1 (5 bases). The germline gives CDR1 SGHNT, CDR2 YYREEE (reference sequence). The CDR3 loop spans 16 amino acids. CDR3 in amino acids: CASTLGPRARYYGYTF. CDR3 sequence (DNA): TGTGCCAGCACCTTGGGGCCCAGGGCCCGTTACTATGGCTACACCTTC.

V is TRBV5-4 and J is TRBJ1-4; no reliable D call. Deletions cut 4 bases from V and 5 bases from J, with 27 bases between. CDR1 is SGHNT and CDR2 is YYREEE in the germline V gene (reference sequence). This CDR3 contains 19 residues. CDR3 DNA sequence: TGTGCCAGCAGCCCTAAACCCGGAGTGTTAACCGAATTCAATGAAAAACTGTTTTTT. It yields the protein CASSPKPGVLTEFNEKLFF.